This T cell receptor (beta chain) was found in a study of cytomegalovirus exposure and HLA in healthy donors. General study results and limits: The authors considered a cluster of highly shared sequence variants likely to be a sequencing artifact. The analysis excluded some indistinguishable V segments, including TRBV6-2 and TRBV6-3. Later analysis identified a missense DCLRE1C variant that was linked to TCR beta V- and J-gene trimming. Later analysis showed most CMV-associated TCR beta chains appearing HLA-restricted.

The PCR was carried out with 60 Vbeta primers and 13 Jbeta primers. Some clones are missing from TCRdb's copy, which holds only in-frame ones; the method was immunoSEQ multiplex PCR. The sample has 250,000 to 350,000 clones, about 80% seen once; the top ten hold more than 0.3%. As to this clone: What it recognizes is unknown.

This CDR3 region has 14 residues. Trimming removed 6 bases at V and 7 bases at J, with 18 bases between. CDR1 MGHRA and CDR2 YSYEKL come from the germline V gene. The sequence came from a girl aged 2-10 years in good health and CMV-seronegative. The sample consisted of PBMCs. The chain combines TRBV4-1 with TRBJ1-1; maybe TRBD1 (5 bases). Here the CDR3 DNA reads TGCGCCAGCAGTCAGTTAGGGGCGCGGTTTGAAGCTTTCTTT. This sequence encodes CASSQLGARFEAFF.